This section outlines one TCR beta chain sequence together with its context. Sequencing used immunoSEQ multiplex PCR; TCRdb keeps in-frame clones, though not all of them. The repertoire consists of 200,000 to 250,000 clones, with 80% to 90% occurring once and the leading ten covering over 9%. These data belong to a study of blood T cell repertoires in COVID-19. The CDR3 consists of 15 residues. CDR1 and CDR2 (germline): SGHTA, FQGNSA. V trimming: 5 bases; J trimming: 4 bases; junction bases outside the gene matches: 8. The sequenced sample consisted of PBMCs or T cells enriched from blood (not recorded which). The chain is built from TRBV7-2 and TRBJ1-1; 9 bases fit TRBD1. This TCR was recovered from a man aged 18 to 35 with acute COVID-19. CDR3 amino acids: CASSTRQGGPTEAFF. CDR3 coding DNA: TGTGCCAGCAGCACCCGACAGGGGGGCCCCACTGAAGCTTTCTTT.